This entry concerns a single T cell receptor (beta chain). The data are from a study of blood T cell repertoires in COVID-19. Study at large: Samples taken during acute and convalescent COVID-19 were collected in the United States, Italy and Spain. T cells, B-cell-depleted T cells, or PBMCs provided the cDNA or gDNA that served as material.

Original processing notes: By means of reference gene primer amplification, nucleated cell counts were estimated. TCRdb's copy holds only in-frame clones and misses some; the assay was immunoSEQ multiplex PCR. V, J and clone size derive from that table, while D and trimming were established from the DNA sequence. The table includes over 250,000 clones, more than 85% detected once. Patients of the Seattle cohort, enrolled during active infection, were followed longitudinally. Material: peripheral blood. The receptor comes from a person in their late teens or twenties with COVID-19, enrolled during active disease.

The CDR3 DNA reads as TGTGCCAGCAGCAGTGGACAGGCGGTTCCCTACGAGCAGTACTTC. Its protein is CASSSGQAVPYEQYF. The V and J genes are TRBV6-2 or TRBV6-3 and TRBJ2-7, with 7 bases that match TRBD1. Per germline, CDR1 MNHEY and CDR2 SVGEGT. The CDR3 length is 15 residues. J gave up 2 bases and V 6 bases, and 10 bases lay outside the gene matches.